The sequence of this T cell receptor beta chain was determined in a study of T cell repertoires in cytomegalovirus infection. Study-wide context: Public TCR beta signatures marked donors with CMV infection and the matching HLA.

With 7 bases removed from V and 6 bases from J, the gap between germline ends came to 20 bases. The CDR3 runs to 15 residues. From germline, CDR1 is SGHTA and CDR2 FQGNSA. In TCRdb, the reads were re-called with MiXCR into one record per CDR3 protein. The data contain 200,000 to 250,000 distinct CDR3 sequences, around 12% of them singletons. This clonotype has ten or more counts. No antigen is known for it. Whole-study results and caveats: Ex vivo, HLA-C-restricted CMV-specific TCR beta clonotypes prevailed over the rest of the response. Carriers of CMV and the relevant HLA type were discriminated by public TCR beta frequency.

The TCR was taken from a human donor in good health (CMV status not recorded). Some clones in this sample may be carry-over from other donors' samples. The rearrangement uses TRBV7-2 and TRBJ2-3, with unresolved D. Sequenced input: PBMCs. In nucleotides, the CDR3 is TGTGCCAGCATGAAAGGTCGGCAGCACGGCGATACGCAGTATTTT. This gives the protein CASMKGRQHGDTQYF.